This T cell receptor (beta chain) was documented in a study of blood T cells in healthy people across ages (dated by TCRdb to 2015 to 2017). About the study as a whole: In model experiments, template switching captured about one uniquely barcoded TCR beta cDNA molecule for every two T cells. The donors were split into four age groups: young (average about 16 years), middle-aged (39), aged (62) and long-lived (under 90). The study measured age-related changes in TCR beta repertoire diversity using deep sequencing normalized with unique cDNA molecular identifiers. Using the same blood draw, the study looked at two additional independent replicas of 1 million unique cDNA reads for two donors, one aged 18 to 30 and the other aged 80 or older. To avoid experimental bias, donors of different ages were randomly spread across the sequencing lanes.

This clonotype has a handful of counts. Its antigen target is currently unknown. The sample holds no much larger clone one base away, and base qualities are not on file. Donors were about 36 systemically healthy Caucasian individuals from Russia aged roughly 6 to 95 years. Approximately 10 milliliters of peripheral blood were collected from each donor into EDTA-treated Vacutainer tubes. Ficoll-Paque density-gradient centrifugation was used to isolate PBMCs, with at least 7 million obtained per sample. Trizol reagent was used to extract total RNA from PBMCs, with at least 5.5 micrograms per sample. For every donor, flow cytometry on a PBMC aliquot measured the percentage of naive CD45RAhigh/CD27high T cells. The library was generated by 5' RACE. The instrument was an Illumina HiSeq 2500. The second PCR ran for about 7 to 11 cycles and used a J-beta primer mix along with a sample-barcoded 5' primer. A unique molecular identifier was introduced onto each TCR beta cDNA molecule by a template-switch 5' adaptor carrying 12 random nucleotides. Each sample yielded at least 3 million CDR3-containing paired-end reads. First-strand cDNA synthesis was performed from all RNA using the Mint cDNA synthesis kit, with priming by a TRBC-specific oligonucleotide. After uracil-DNA glycosylase treatment, a first 18-cycle PCR used universal primers M1SS and BC2_uni_R on all cDNA. The published analysis was carried out like this. For normalization, 1 million high-quality reads, each with a distinct molecular identifier, were randomly selected from each sample. Instead of being binned into consensus sequences, reads with shared molecular identifiers were discarded. MiTCR, set to a Q25 quality threshold and the strictest error-elimination algorithm, was used for CDR3 identification, clonotype clustering and error correction. A nonparametric unseen species model with Euler transformation was used to estimate a lower bound on total TCR beta diversity. The public reads were reprocessed in TCRdb via fastp at Q25 and MiXCR, keeping in-frame beta chains. Merged by CDR3 protein, the rows form single entries marked with the most common genes and DNA. These V and J calls originate from TCRdb's pipeline instead of the authors' own analysis. Here the sample has over a million distinct CDR3 sequences; approximately 63% occur a single time. Of the sample, more than 6% is held by the ten largest clones.

Paper-wide results and their limitations: Observed TCR beta diversity per million T cells fell roughly linearly with age, and a significant reduction was already apparent by age around 40. Estimates of total diversity based on one million sequenced T cells were considered lower bounds and underestimates. Compared with the aged group, the long-lived group had more naive CD4+ T cells, fewer expanded clones and increased TCR diversity, suggesting age selection. Because donor CMV infection status was unknown, age-related changes in expanded clonotypes were potentially confounded. The percentage of naive T cells measured by flow cytometry correlated strongly with observed TCR beta diversity. Since profiling was done on bulk unsorted PBMCs, naive and antigen-experienced compartments could not be conclusively compared.

The TCR comes from a man younger than 35 in good health. The sample consisted of blood.

The CDR3 loop reads CASSLVAIGSYEQYF. The DNA is as follows: TGTGCCAGCAGTTTAGTCGCCATTGGCTCCTACGAGCAGTACTTC. This chain joins TRBV12-3 or TRBV12-4 to TRBJ2-7; the D gene is unclear. V loses 1 base of germline sequence and J loses 0 bases, and the interval between the two ends is 10 bases. Its CDR3 holds 15 amino acids, cysteine through phenylalanine. Only the CDR3 part of the read is kept: 45 bases, read in frame from the first base.